These 17 T cell receptor beta chains were sequenced from one sample in a study of T cell repertoires in cytomegalovirus infection. TCRdb processed the reads anew with MiXCR; each CDR3 protein has one entry. The sample shows around 310,000 distinct CDR3 sequences, roughly 15% of them seen only once. Sequencing was carried out using PBMCs. These receptors were collected from a human donor in good health (CMV status not recorded). Some clones in this sample may be carry-over from other donors' samples.

The table lists this clonotype with a few counts. The chain carries TRBV7-2 and TRBJ2-6; D gene uncertain. Looked up from germline, CDR1 is SGHTA and CDR2 is FQGNSA. There are 12 residues in the CDR3. V was shortened by 6 bases and J by 3 bases, with 3 bases between the two germline ends. The CDR3: CASRGGANVLTF. CDR3 bases: TGTGCCAGCAGAGGTGGGGCCAACGTCCTGACTTTC.

The sample holds many counts of this clonotype. The chain is built from TRBV7-6 and TRBJ1-5; 7 positions match TRBD1. After removal of 5 bases from V and 8 bases from J, the junction contained 15 bases not matched to a gene. This CDR3 is built from 16 residues. CDR1 SGHVS and CDR2 FNYEAQ come from the germline V gene. The CDR3, as DNA: TGTGCCAGCAGCGCACAGGGGACACAAAACGGGGAGCCCCAGCATTTT. This encodes CASSAQGTQNGEPQHF.

This clonotype occurred a few times. V gene TRBV19 combines with J gene TRBJ1-5; 7 bases are shared with TRBD1. The CDR3 is 16 residues long. The V gene's germline CDR1 is LNHDA and CDR2 SQIVND (reference sequence). J was trimmed by 4 bases and V by 4 bases; bases with no gene match: 10. CDR3 bases: TGTGCCAGTAGTACCCCGGGGGGGGACAGAAATCAGCCCCAGCATTTT. Its protein product is CASSTPGGDRNQPQHF.

J is TRBJ1-2 and V is TRBV15; D is ambiguous. Germline CDR1 is LNHNV and CDR2 is YYDKDF (reference sequence). The CDR3 runs 15 residues. V lost 1 base and J 2 bases, leaving 11 bases between the germline ends. CDR3 nucleotides: TGTGCCACCAGCAGAGGGCTGGCGGTGAACTATGGCTACACCTTC. This gives the protein CATSRGLAVNYGYTF.

V usage is TRBV5-1 and J usage is TRBJ2-1; 8 positions agree with TRBD2. V dropped 7 bases and J dropped 8; count of bases not matched to a gene: 17. Germline loops: CDR1 SGHRS, CDR2 YFSETQ. The CDR3 consists of 16 residues. CDR3 in amino acids: CASRDPAGAGSDEQFF. CDR3 nucleotide sequence: TGCGCCAGCCGTGACCCAGCGGGGGCCGGGAGTGATGAGCAGTTCTTC.

This clonotype was seen more than once but under ten times. The chain uses TRBV20-1 and TRBJ1-1; D is uncertain. Per the germline V gene, CDR1 is DFQATT and CDR2 is SNEGSKA (reference sequence). Trimming took off 6 bases at V and 3 bases at J, with 17 bases between the two ends. The CDR3 totals 14 residues. The CDR3 region has the DNA TGCAGTGCCAAGGTATTGGGCCGGGACACTGAAGCTTTCTTT. Its protein is CSAKVLGRDTEAFF.

This clonotype appeared a few times. The V call is TRBV6-5, the J call TRBJ2-1; D perhaps matches TRBD2 (6 bases). CDR1 is MNHEY and CDR2 is SVGAGI in the germline V gene. This CDR3 is 14 amino acids long. V was cut by 1 base and J by 8 bases, with 12 bases left in between. CDR3 in DNA: TGTGCCAGCAGTTACTATGCTAGCGCCGATGAGCAGTTCTTC. Translation gives CASSYYASADEQFF.

This clonotype was seen ten or more times. The gene calls are TRBV19 and TRBJ1-5, with D perhaps TRBD1 (5 bases). Trimming cost V 5 bases and J 0 bases, with 23 bases left between them. This CDR3 is built from 19 residues. Germline V gives CDR1 LNHDA, CDR2 SQIVND (reference sequence). CDR3 DNA: TGTGCCAGTAGTTCGGGGGGACCCAGGGTTGTTAATAGCAATCAGCCCCAGCATTTT. This encodes CASSSGGPRVVNSNQPQHF.

This clonotype was detected a few times. In DNA form, the CDR3 reads TGTGCCAGTAAACGTAATAACAGACAGGGTCCCCAGCATTTT. Translated: CASKRNNRQGPQHF. The chain combines TRBV19 with TRBJ1-5, with 7 bases fitting TRBD1. This CDR3 comprises 14 residues. The germline V gene encodes CDR1 LNHDA and CDR2 SQIVND (reference sequence). V shed 7 bases and J 10 bases; nucleotides not matched to a gene: 13.

The rearrangement joins TRBV13 to TRBJ1-2; 7 bases are shared with TRBD1. Trimming removed 5 bases from V and 4 bases from J; junction bases left unmatched: 7. The CDR3 totals 14 residues. Per the germline V gene, CDR1 is PRHDT and CDR2 is FYEKMQ (reference sequence). DNA for the CDR3: TGTGCCAGCAGCCTCAGACAGGGAGGCTATGGCTACACCTTC. This encodes CASSLRQGGYGYTF.

The chain has TRBV4-1 and TRBJ2-7; 7 positions match TRBD1. Trimming removed 4 bases from V and 2 bases from J; junction bases left unmatched: 11. The length of the CDR3 is 16 residues. Germline V CDR1 and CDR2: MGHRA, YSYEKL. Here the CDR3 DNA reads TGCGCCAGCAGCCGACGACGAGGGGGCAACGCCTACGAGCAGTACTTC. It encodes CASSRRRGGNAYEQYF.

This clonotype was seen at least ten times. The rearrangement links TRBV7-9 to TRBJ2-7; no firm D call. Germline V gene lookup returns CDR1 SEHNR and CDR2 FQNEAQ (reference sequence). CDR3 length: 13 amino acids. V gave up 4 bases and J gave up 3 bases, with 10 bases separating them. DNA of the CDR3: TGTGCCAGCAGCTCATCCTTGGGCTACGAGCAGTACTTC. It translates to CASSSSLGYEQYF. Full variable domain (remainder filled in from reference TRBV7-9 and TRBJ2-7): DTGVSQNPRHKITKRGQNVTFRCDPISEHNRLYWYRQTLGQGPEFLTYFQNEAQLEKSRLLSDRFSAERPKGSFSTLEIQRTEQGDSAMYLCASSSSLGYEQYFGPGTRLTVT.

The chain links TRBV25-1 to TRBJ2-5; 8 nucleotides match TRBD1. From germline, CDR1 is MGHDK and CDR2 SYGVNS. This CDR3 spans 14 amino acids. V lost 5 bases and J lost 5; bases outside the gene matches: 7. The chain's CDR3 is CASSQGAAGETQYF. CDR3 sequence (DNA): TGTGCCAGCAGTCAGGGGGCCGCGGGGGAGACCCAGTACTTC.

Only a few counts were recorded for this clonotype. This chain connects TRBV2 to TRBJ2-7; TRBD1 agrees at 7 bases. The germline V gene encodes CDR1 SNHLY and CDR2 FYNNEI. The length of the CDR3 is 14 residues. The V gene end was trimmed by 8 bases and the J gene end by 9 bases; junction bases not matched to a gene: 16. The CDR3, as DNA: TGTGCCAGCCTTCGATCCGGACAGGCTGATGGGCAGTACTTC. Amino acids: CASLRSGQADGQYF.

This clonotype was found a few times. The chain combines TRBV6-6 with TRBJ1-3, with 7 bases identical to TRBD1. The CDR3 sequence is 15 residues long. Looked up from germline, CDR1 is MNHNY and CDR2 is SVGAGI (reference sequence). V shed 8 bases and J 4 bases; nucleotides not matched to a gene: 11. CDR3 region: CASHAEGARGNTIYF. The DNA for the CDR3 is TGTGCCAGCCACGCAGAGGGGGCGCGAGGAAACACCATATATTTT.

This clonotype appeared a single time. The chain employs TRBV12-3 or TRBV12-4 and TRBJ1-4, with D possibly matching TRBD1 (5 bases). V shed 7 bases and J shed 8 bases, with 17 bases lying between them. The CDR3 is 14 residues long. The CDR3 sequence is CASMLGTWPEKLFF. CDR3 DNA sequence: TGTGCCAGCATGCTTGGGACGTGGCCCGAAAAACTGTTTTTT.

In its sample, this clonotype was seen many times. CDR3 nucleotide sequence: TGTGCCAGCAGCCCCTCCGGAACCGGGGAGCTGTTTTTT. It specifies CASSPSGTGELFF. The genes are TRBV11-1 and TRBJ2-2, with D uncertain. Trimming stripped 5 bases from V and 5 bases from J, with 9 bases between. The CDR3 runs 13 residues. In germline, CDR1 is SGHAT, CDR2 FQDESV (reference sequence).